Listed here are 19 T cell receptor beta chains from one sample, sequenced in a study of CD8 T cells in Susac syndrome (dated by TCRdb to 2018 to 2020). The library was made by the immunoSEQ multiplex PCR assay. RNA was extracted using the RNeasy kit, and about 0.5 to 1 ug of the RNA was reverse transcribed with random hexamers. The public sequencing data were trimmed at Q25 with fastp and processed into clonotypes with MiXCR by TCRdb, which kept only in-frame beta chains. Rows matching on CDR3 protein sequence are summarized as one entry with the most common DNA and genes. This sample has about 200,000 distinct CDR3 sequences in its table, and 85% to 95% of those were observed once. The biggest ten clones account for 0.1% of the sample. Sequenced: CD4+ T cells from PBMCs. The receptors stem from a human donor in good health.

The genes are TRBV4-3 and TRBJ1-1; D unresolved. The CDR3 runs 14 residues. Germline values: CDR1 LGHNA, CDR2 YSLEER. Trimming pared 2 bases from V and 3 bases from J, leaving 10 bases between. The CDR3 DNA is TGCGCCAGCAGCCAACAAACAGTCGACACTGAAGCTTTCTTT. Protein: CASSQQTVDTEAFF.

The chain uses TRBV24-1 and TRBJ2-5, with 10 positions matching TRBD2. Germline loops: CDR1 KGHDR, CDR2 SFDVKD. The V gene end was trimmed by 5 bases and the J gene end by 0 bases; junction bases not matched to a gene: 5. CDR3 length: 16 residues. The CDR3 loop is CATSGAGGPYQETQYF. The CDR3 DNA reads TGTGCCACCAGTGGAGCGGGAGGGCCATACCAAGAGACCCAGTACTTC.

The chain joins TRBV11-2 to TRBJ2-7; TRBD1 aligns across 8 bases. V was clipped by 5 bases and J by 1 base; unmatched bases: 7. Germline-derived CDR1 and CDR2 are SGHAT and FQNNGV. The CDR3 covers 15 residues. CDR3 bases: TGTGCCAGCAGCCGCGACAGGGGACCTTCCTACGAGCAGTACGTC. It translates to CASSRDRGPSYEQYV.

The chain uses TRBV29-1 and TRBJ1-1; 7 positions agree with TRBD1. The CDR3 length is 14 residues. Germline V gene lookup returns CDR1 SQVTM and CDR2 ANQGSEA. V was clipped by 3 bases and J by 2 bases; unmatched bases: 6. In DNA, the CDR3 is TGCAGCGTTGACCAGGACAGGAGTAACACTGAAGCTTTCTTT. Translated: CSVDQDRSNTEAFF.

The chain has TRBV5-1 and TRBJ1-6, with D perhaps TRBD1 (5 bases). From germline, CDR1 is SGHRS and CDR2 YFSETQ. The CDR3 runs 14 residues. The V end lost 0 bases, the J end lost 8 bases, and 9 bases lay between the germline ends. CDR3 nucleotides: TGCGCCAGCAGCTTGGGTCAGGGCGATTCACCCCTCCACTTT. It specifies CASSLGQGDSPLHF.

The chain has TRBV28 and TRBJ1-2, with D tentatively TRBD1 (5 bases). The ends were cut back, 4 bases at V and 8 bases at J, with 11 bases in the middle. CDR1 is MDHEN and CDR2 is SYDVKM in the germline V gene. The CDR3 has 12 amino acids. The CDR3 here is CASSSAGRGYTF. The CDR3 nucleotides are TGTGCCAGCAGTTCCGCGGGGCGAGGCTACACCTTC.

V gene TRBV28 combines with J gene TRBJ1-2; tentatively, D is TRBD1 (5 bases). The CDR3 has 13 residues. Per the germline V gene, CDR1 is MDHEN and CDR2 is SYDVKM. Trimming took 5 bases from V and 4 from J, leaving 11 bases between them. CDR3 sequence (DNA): TGTGCCAGCAGTCCGACAGCTTTCTATGGCTACACCTTC. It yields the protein CASSPTAFYGYTF.

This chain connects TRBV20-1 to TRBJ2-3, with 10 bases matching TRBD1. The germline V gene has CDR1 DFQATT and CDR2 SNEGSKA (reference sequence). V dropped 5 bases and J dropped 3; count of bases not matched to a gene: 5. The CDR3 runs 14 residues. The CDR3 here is CSARDRGWTDTQYF. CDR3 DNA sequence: TGCAGTGCTCGGGACAGGGGTTGGACAGATACGCAGTATTTT.

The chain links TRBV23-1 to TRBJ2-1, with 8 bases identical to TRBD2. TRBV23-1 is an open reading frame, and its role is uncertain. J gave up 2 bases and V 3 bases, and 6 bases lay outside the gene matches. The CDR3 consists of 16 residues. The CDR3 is CASSQPGLVPYNEQFF. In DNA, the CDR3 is TGCGCCAGCAGTCAGCCGGGACTAGTCCCCTACAATGAGCAGTTCTTC.

In DNA, the CDR3 is TGCAGCGTTTTAAAAGGGGAAAGCAACACTGAAGCTTTCTTT. Amino acid sequence: CSVLKGESNTEAFF. V is TRBV29-1 and J is TRBJ1-1, with D possibly TRBD1 on 5 matching bases. The germline V and J ends were trimmed by 5 bases and 2 bases, with 15 bases remaining between them. CDR3 length: 14 residues. Germline V gene lookup returns CDR1 SQVTM and CDR2 ANQGSEA.

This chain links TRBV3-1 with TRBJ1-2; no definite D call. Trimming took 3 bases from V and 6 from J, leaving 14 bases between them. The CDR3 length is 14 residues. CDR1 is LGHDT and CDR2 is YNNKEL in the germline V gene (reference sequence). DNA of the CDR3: TGTGCCAGCAGCCAGAGGTCCTTGTTTGATGGCTACACCTTC. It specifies CASSQRSLFDGYTF.

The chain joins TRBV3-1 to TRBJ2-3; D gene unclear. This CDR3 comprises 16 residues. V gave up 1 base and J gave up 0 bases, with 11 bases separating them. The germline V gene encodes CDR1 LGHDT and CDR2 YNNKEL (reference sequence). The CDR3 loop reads CASSQVMSPSTDTQYF. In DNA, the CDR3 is TGTGCCAGCAGCCAAGTAATGTCACCTAGCACAGATACGCAGTATTTT.

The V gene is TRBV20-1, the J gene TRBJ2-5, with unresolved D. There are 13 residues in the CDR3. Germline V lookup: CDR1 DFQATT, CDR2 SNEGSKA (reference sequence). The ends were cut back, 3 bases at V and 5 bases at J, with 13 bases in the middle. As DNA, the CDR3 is TGCAGTGCTAGCCCCCCCACCGAGGAGACCCAGTACTTC. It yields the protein CSASPPTEETQYF.

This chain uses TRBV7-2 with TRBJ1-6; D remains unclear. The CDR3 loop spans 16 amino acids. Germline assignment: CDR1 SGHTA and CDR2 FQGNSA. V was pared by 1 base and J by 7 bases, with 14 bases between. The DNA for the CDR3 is TGTGCCAGCAGCTTAGAAATAGGACGGAGAAATTCACCCCTCCACTTT. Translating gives CASSLEIGRRNSPLHF.

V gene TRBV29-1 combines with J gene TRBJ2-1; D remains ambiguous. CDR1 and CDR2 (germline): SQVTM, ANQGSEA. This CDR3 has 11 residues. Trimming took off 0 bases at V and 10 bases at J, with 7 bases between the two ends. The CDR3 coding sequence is TGCAGCGTTGAAGACACATCCGAGCAGTTCTTC. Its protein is CSVEDTSEQFF.

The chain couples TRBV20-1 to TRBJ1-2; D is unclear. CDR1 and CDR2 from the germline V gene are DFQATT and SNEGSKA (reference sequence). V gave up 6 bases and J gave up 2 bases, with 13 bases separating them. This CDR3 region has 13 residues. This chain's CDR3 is CSAAPLGNYGYTF. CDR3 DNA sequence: TGCAGTGCCGCCCCACTGGGCAACTATGGCTACACCTTC.

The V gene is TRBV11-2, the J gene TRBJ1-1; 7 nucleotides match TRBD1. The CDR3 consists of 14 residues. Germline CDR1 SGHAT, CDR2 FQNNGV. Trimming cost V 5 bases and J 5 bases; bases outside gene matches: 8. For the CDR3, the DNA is TGTGCCAGCAGCCAAAACAGGGGCGGAACTGAAGCTTTCTTT. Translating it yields CASSQNRGGTEAFF.

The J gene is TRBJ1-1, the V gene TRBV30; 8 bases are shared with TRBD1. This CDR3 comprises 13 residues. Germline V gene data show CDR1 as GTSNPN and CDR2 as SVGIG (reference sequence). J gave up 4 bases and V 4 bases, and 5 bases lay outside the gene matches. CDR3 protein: CAWTGGWITEAFF. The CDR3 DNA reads TGTGCCTGGACAGGGGGCTGGATCACTGAAGCTTTCTTT.

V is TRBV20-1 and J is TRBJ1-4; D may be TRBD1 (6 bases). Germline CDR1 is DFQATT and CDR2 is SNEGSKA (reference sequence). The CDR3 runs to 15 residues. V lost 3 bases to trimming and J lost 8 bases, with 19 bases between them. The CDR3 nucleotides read TGCAGTGCTAGCCTACACCACAGGGCCGGGGAAAAACTGTTTTTT. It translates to CSASLHHRAGEKLFF.